These 17 T cell receptor beta chains share one sample of origin, sequenced in a study of Graves' ophthalmopathy and Graves' hyperthyroidism (dated by TCRdb to the late 2010s). The sequencing machine was an Illumina HiSeq 2000. For repertoire sequencing, TCR beta CDR3 regions were amplified from RNA transcripts. A first-round RT-PCR used HTBI primers with the Qiagen OneStep RT-PCR kit, followed by a second-round multiplex PCR, size selection and purification. Using fastp at Q25 and MiXCR, TCRdb reprocessed the public reads and kept productive beta chains. CDR3 protein sequences are deduplicated, and each keeps its most common genes and DNA. The sample table holds hundreds of thousands of distinct CDR3 sequences, of which roughly 14% were seen once. Of the sample, 5.5% to 7% falls within the top ten clones. The sample consisted of peripheral blood. These receptors were collected from a woman aged 18-29 years with stable Graves' hyperthyroidism. Donor details come from another sample of the same person, matched by shared clones.

This clonotype was counted a few times. A read error may produce the germline difference seen at one junction end. The V and J genes are TRBV14 and TRBJ1-5; the D is unclear. The CDR3 contains 13 residues. From germline, CDR1 is SGHDN and CDR2 FVKESK. The CDR3 DNA is TGTGCCTGCAGCCAAGATGCCTATCAGCCCCAGCATTTT. It is translated as CACSQDAYQPQHF. The full variable domain, completed using reference TRBV14 and TRBJ1-5, is EAGVTQFPSHSVIEKGQTVTLRCDPISGHDNLYWYRRVMGKEIKFLLHFVKESKQDESGMPNNRFLAERTGGTYSTLKVQPAELEDSGVYFCACSQDAYQPQHFGDGTRLSIL.

This clonotype was found a few times. Possible read error: a much larger clone is one base away. The rearrangement joins TRBV13 to TRBJ2-5, with D perhaps matching TRBD2 (6 bases). Looked up from germline, CDR1 is PRHDT and CDR2 is FYEKMQ (reference sequence). There are 14 residues in the CDR3. The CDR3 bases are TGTGCCACCTCGGTGTGGGGGGTCCAAGAGACCAAGTACTTC. It is translated as CATSVWGVQETKYF.

This clonotype was seen ten or more times. The chain has TRBV7-9 and TRBJ1-6, with D tentatively TRBD1 (5 bases). The CDR3 spans 16 residues. Trimming cost V 5 bases and J 3 bases, with 14 bases left between them. Germline V CDR1 and CDR2: SEHNR, FQNEAQ (reference sequence). The CDR3 sequence is CASSLGEGNYNSPLHF. In DNA form, the CDR3 reads TGTGCCAGCAGCCTAGGAGAGGGGAACTATAATTCACCCCTCCACTTT.

This clonotype was picked up many times. The chain joins TRBV24-1 to TRBJ1-5, with D perhaps TRBD1 (5 bases). The CDR3 totals 13 residues. CDR1 and CDR2 from the germline V gene are KGHDR and SFDVKD. Trimming pared 10 bases from V and 6 bases from J, leaving 15 bases between. The CDR3 loop reads CATAGTNSQPQHF. DNA of the CDR3: TGTGCCACGGCCGGGACGAACAGTCAGCCCCAGCATTTT.

This clonotype came up many times. V gene TRBV10-3 combines with J gene TRBJ1-2, with 7 bases aligning to TRBD1. CDR3 length: 15 residues. The germline V gene encodes CDR1 ENHRY and CDR2 SYGVKD. The junction had 11 bases not matched to a gene; V was cut back by 2 bases and J by 8 bases. CDR3 residues: CAISEVPTGQGGYTF. The CDR3 nucleotides read TGTGCCATCAGTGAGGTCCCGACAGGGCAGGGCGGCTACACCTTC.

This clonotype was recorded at least ten times. The J gene is TRBJ1-6, the V gene TRBV7-9; TRBD1 aligns across 7 bases. CDR1 SEHNR and CDR2 FQNEAQ come from the germline V gene (reference sequence). The CDR3 extends over 16 amino acids. The junction had 13 bases not matched to a gene; V was cut back by 5 bases and J by 9 bases. As DNA, the CDR3 is TGTGCCAGCAGCGCCCGGGACAGCGCCGGGGGTTCACCCCTCCACTTT. Protein sequence: CASSARDSAGGSPLHF.

The chain recombines TRBV6-5 with TRBJ1-1; TRBD1 is a possible D gene (5 bases). V was clipped by 2 bases and J by 4 bases, with 8 bases between them. In germline, CDR1 is MNHEY, CDR2 SVGAGI. The CDR3 spans 13 residues. In nucleotides, the CDR3 is TGTGCCAGCAGTTACGCAGGGACCACTGAAGCTTTCTTT. This translates into CASSYAGTTEAFF.

This clonotype appeared many times. This chain uses TRBV6-2 or TRBV6-3 with TRBJ1-5; D may be TRBD1 (5 bases). V lost 11 bases, J lost 5 bases, and 10 bases lay in between. From germline, CDR1 is MNHEY and CDR2 SVGEGT. This CDR3 is built from 11 residues. CDR3 bases: TGTGCCGCAGGGTGGGATCAGCCCCAGCATTTT. The encoded protein is CAAGWDQPQHF.

This clonotype was recorded many times. The chain links TRBV6-2 or TRBV6-3 to TRBJ2-7; 9 bases are a match to TRBD1. The CDR3 runs 15 residues. Germline V CDR1 and CDR2: MNHEY, SVGEGT. Germline trimming cut 2 bases from V and 0 bases from J; bases unmatched to any gene: 2. The CDR3 DNA follows: TGTGCCAGCAGTTACGGGGACAGGGTCTCCTACGAGCAGTACTTC. Its translation: CASSYGDRVSYEQYF.

This clonotype was seen at least ten times. This chain links TRBV6-2 or TRBV6-3 with TRBJ1-2; 7 nucleotides line up with TRBD1. V dropped 0 bases and J dropped 5; count of bases not matched to a gene: 18. The CDR3 is 19 residues long. Germline V gives CDR1 MNHEY, CDR2 SVGEGT. CDR3 amino acids: CASSYSTRDRAVGIYGYTF. CDR3 in DNA: TGTGCCAGCAGTTACTCGACTCGAGACAGGGCTGTCGGAATATATGGCTACACCTTC.

The chain is built from TRBV7-9 and TRBJ1-2, with D unclear. This CDR3 has 15 residues. The V end was cut by 3 bases, the J end by 6 bases, with 17 bases between. Germline loops: CDR1 SEHNR, CDR2 FQNEAQ (reference sequence). The CDR3 is CASSFTGDGSNGYTF. The CDR3, as DNA: TGTGCCAGCAGCTTTACCGGGGATGGGAGCAATGGCTACACCTTC.

Many counts were recorded for this clonotype. The chain joins TRBV28 to TRBJ1-2; 8 bases line up with TRBD1. CDR3 length equals 17 residues. From germline, CDR1 is MDHEN and CDR2 SYDVKM. Trimming at V came to 3 bases and at J to 3 bases, leaving 12 bases not matched to a gene. CDR3 in DNA: TGTGCCAGCAGTTTGGGGCAGGGGGCTATCTCCTACTATGGCTACACCTTC. Protein product: CASSLGQGAISYYGYTF.

This clonotype was seen ten or more times. This chain joins TRBV12-3 or TRBV12-4 and TRBJ2-7; D gene unclear. V was shortened by 1 base and J by 3 bases, with 7 bases between the two germline ends. The CDR3 is made up of 13 amino acids. As DNA, the CDR3 is TGTGCCAGCAGTTTAGGCACCCGCTACGAGCAGTACTTC. Encoded protein: CASSLGTRYEQYF.

The table lists this clonotype with many counts. V is TRBV14 and J is TRBJ1-2; no definite D call. The germline gives CDR1 SGHDN, CDR2 FVKESK. The CDR3 covers 13 residues. The ends were cut back, 1 base at V and 2 bases at J, with 5 bases in the middle. CDR3 nucleotides: TGTGCCAGCAGCCAAGTTGTAAACTATGGCTACACCTTC. This encodes CASSQVVNYGYTF.

V gene TRBV11-2 combines with J gene TRBJ2-7, with D perhaps TRBD1 or TRBD2 (5 bases each). The CDR3 extends over 16 amino acids. Germline assignment: CDR1 SGHAT and CDR2 FQNNGV. The V end lost 5 bases, the J end lost 3 bases, and 20 bases lay between the germline ends. The CDR3 here is CASSGTITTVFYEQYF. Here the CDR3 DNA reads TGTGCCAGCAGCGGGACGATCACGACTGTTTTCTACGAGCAGTACTTC.

This clonotype was seen ten or more times. This chain connects TRBV12-3 or TRBV12-4 to TRBJ1-5; D remains unclear. V lost 4 bases to trimming and J lost 2 bases, with 12 bases between them. The CDR3 runs to 15 residues. The CDR3 region has the DNA TGTGCCAGCAGTTCCCGATCCGGCGGCAATCAGCCCCAGCATTTT. Its translation: CASSSRSGGNQPQHF.

In this sample, this clonotype turned up many times. The rearrangement links TRBV27 to TRBJ2-7, with D perhaps being TRBD1 or TRBD2 (5 bases each). This CDR3 is built from 16 residues. V dropped 3 bases and J dropped 2 bases, with 17 bases sitting between them. The germline V gene has CDR1 MNHEY and CDR2 SMNVEV (reference sequence). CDR3 in DNA: TGTGCCAGCAGTTTTCGAGGGACCATGGGAGCCTACGAGCAGTACTTC. Amino acid sequence: CASSFRGTMGAYEQYF.